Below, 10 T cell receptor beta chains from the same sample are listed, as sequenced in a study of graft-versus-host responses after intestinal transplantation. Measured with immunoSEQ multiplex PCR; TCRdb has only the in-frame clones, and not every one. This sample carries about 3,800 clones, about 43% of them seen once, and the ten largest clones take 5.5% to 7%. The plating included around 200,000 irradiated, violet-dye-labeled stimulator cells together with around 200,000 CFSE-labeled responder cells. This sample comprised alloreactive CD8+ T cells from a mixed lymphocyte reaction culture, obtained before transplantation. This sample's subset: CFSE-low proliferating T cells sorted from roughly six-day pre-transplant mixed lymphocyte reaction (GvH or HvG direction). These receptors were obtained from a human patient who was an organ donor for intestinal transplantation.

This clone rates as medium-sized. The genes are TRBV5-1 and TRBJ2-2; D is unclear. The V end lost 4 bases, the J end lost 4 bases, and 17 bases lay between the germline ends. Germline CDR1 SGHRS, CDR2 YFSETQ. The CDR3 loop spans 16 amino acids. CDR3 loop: CASSADLPRSTGELFF. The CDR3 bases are TGCGCCAGCAGCGCCGACTTGCCCCGGAGCACCGGGGAGCTGTTTTTT.

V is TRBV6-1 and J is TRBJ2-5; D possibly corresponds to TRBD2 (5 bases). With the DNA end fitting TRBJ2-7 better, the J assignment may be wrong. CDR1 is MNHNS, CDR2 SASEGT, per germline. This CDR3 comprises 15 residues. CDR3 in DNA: TGTGCCAGCAGACGCCTGAAGCGGTACCCAGGCGAGCAGTACTTC. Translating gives CASRRLKRYPGEQYF.

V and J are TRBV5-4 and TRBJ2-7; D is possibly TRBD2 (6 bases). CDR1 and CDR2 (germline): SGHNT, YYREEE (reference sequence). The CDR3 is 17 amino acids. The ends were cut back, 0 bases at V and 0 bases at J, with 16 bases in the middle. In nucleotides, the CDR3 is TGTGCCAGCAGCTTGGAGTTTGCGGGGACGAGCTCCTACGAGCAGTACTTC. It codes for CASSLEFAGTSSYEQYF.

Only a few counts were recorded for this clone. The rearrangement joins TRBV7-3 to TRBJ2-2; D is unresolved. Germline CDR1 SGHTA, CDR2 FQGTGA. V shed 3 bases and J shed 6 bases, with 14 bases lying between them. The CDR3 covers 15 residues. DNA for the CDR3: TGTGCCAGCAGCTTCATAGACATAGTGCCCGGGGAGCTGTTTTTT. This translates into CASSFIDIVPGELFF.

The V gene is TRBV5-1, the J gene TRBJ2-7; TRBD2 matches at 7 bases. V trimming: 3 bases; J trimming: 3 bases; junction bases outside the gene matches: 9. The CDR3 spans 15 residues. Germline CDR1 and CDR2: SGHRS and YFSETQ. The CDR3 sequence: CASSWGWGGGYEQYF. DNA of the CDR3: TGCGCCAGCAGCTGGGGGTGGGGGGGAGGCTACGAGCAGTACTTC. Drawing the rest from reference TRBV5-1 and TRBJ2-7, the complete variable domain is KAGVTQTPRYLIKTRGQQVTLSCSPISGHRSVSWYQQTPGQGLQFLFEYFSETQRNKGNFPGRFSGRQFSNSRSEMNVSTLELGDSALYLCASSWGWGGGYEQYFGPGTRLTVT.

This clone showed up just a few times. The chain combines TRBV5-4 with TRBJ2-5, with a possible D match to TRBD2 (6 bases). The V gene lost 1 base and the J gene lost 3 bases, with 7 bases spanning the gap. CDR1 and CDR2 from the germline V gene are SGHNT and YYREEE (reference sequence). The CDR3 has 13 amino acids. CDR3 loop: CASSLWGEETQYF. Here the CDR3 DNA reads TGTGCCAGCAGCTTGTGGGGGGAAGAGACCCAGTACTTC.

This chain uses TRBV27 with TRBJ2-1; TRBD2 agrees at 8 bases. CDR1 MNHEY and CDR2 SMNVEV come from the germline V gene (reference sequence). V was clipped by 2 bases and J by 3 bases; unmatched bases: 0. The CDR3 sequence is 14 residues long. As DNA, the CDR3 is TGTGCCAGCAGTTTAGGGACTAGCTACAATGAGCAGTTCTTC. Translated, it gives CASSLGTSYNEQFF.

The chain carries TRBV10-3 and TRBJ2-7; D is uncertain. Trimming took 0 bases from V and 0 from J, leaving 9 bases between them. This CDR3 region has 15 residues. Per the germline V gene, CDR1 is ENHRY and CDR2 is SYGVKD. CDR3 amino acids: CAISESNYLSYEQYF. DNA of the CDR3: TGTGCCATCAGTGAGTCCAACTACCTCTCCTACGAGCAGTACTTC.

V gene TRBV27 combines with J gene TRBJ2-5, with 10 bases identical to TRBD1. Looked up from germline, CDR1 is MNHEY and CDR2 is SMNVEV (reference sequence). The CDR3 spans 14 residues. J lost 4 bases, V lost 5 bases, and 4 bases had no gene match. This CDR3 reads CASSPWTGGETQYF. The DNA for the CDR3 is TGTGCCAGCAGTCCCTGGACAGGGGGAGAGACCCAGTACTTC.

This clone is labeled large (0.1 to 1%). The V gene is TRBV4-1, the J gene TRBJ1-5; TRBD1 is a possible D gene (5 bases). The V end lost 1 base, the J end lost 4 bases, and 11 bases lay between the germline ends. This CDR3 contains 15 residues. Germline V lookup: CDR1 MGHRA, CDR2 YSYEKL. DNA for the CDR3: TGCGCCAGCAGCCAAGTGTTTCAGGGAAATCAGCCCCAGCATTTT. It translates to CASSQVFQGNQPQHF.